This TCR beta chain comes out of a study of regulatory T cells in long-lasting Graves disease (dated by TCRdb to about 2021). Looking at the study overall: In the newly diagnosed Graves' disease group, patients had been taking antithyroid drugs for less than 3 months. Patients with persistent Graves' disease were compared with patients with newly diagnosed Graves' disease using TCR sequencing and RNA sequencing of peripheral blood. The study was conducted in China and was registered as a clinical trial. A total of around 35 samples were covered by TCR sequencing, comprising some 13 persistent and 20 newly diagnosed Graves' disease patients.

V loses 3 bases of germline sequence and J loses 4 bases, and the interval between the two ends is 1 base. Inclusive of the bounding cysteine and phenylalanine, the CDR3 is 12 residues long. This entry keeps only the CDR3 DNA: 36 bases, framed from base 1. CDR1 SGHTA and CDR2 FQGNSA were looked up in the germline V gene. This clonotype was observed at least ten times. No cognate antigen has been identified for it. There are no base qualities to consult, and no much larger clone falls within one base. General study outcomes and caveats: Preferential use of TRBV28, TRBJ1-2 and TRBJ2-5 was observed in persistent disease, whereas TRBV20-1 and TRBJ2-1 were favored in newly diagnosed disease. The small sample size was acknowledged by the authors as a limitation that may reduce accuracy. Lower TCR Shannon entropy and fewer highly expanded clones were observed in persistent Graves' disease patients than in newly diagnosed patients, which suggested clonal expansion. More public clonotypes were shared among persistent patients (under 3,000) than among newly diagnosed patients (roughly 1,000). The study examined only peripheral blood because the primary lesion, thyroid tissue, could not be accessed. Only the TCR beta chain was sequenced and analyzed.

The time point label here, explained by the study, means: newly diagnosed GD, antithyroid drugs for less than 3 months. RNA was extracted from PBMCs in TRIzol for both TCR sequencing and RNA sequencing. The diagnosis of Graves' disease followed American Thyroid Association guidelines. Patients for the study were recruited at an endocrinology department in Xi'an, China. From each patient, roughly 9 milliliters of peripheral blood was collected into an EDTA anticoagulant tube. Ficoll Paque Plus density gradient separation was used to isolate PBMCs, and no additional T cell sorting was done. An Agilent 2100 Bioanalyzer and agarose gel were used to check RNA quality, and a NanoDrop 2000 was used to measure RNA concentration. The method behind the library was multiplex PCR. TCRdb names Illumina HiSeq 4000 as the instrument used. CDR3 regions were amplified by Arm-PCR with iRepertoire HTBI primers to construct TCR beta libraries. Before sequencing, the PCR products underwent gel purification. In the source study's methods: Across samples, fewer than 70 TRBV and 14 TRBJ segments were identified and used for gene usage analysis of CDR3 amino acid clonotypes. Filtered high-quality paired reads were merged into contigs using COPE and FqMerger. BLAST was used to align contigs to IMGT TRBV, TRBD and TRBJ reference genes, and CDR3 was defined according to IMGT. Any clonotype with a frequency above 0.1% was classified as a highly expanded clone. Shannon entropy served as the measure of repertoire diversity, while the Gini coefficient captured V-J evenness. Clonotypes shared by more than one individual were considered public. Clones were called with MiXCR by TCRdb after fastp trimmed the public reads at Q25, and only in-frame beta chains were retained. Each record represents a unique CDR3 protein, reported with the most common genes and DNA among its rows. Clone size and V and J calls follow TCRdb, not the original study. This sample has 550,000 or so distinct CDR3 sequences in its table, and 12% of those were observed once. Around 9.3% of the sample is in the top ten clones.

These sequences were also reported in another study, on T cells in Graves' hyperthyroidism and ophthalmopathy. As the second study states: Graves' hyperthyroidism was defined as stable when no progression to ophthalmopathy occurred over 18 months of follow-up. Hyperthyroidism patients were aged 18 to 65 years and newly diagnosed, with disease duration of less than 2 months. The study excluded patients with uncontrolled infections, other autoimmune diseases, pregnancy or lactation. Diagnoses relied on clinical symptoms, serum thyroxine and TRAb, thyroid ultrasound and orbital computed tomography. The TCR CDR3 was subjected to a first round of RT-PCR using the HTBI primer set and the Qiagen OneStep RT-PCR kit. Most expanded thyroid clonotypes (frequency above 0.001) were also found in blood, which suggests that blood repertoires may mirror thyroid immune responses. In cross-validation, a model built on a 13 V-J signature told ophthalmopathy apart from stable hyperthyroidism with approximately 90% sensitivity and around 84% specificity, and in testing the same model reached 80%/75%. In validation, progression to ophthalmopathy was predicted by the model with roughly 69% sensitivity and just over 72% specificity, a median of approximately 6.5 months before onset. To identify distinguishing TCR V-J signatures, a discovery cohort of some 99 patients was used, comprising 43 with Graves' ophthalmopathy and 55 to 65 with stable Graves' hyperthyroidism. An independent validation cohort of about 20 hyperthyroidism patients and 17 patients who later progressed to ophthalmopathy tested prospective prediction of ophthalmopathy. The approximately 90 discovery patients were divided at random into training and test sets in a 7:3 ratio. In addition, the study compared T-cell repertoires in thyroid tissue and in blood from over 5 Graves' hyperthyroidism patients. After blood sampling, hyperthyroidism patients were treated with methimazole at a starting dose of 30 mg daily, and ophthalmopathy patients were treated with high-dose intravenous methylprednisolone. The libraries were constructed in a second round of multiplex PCR and then size-selected and purified. Libraries were sequenced paired-end with 100 bp reads on an Illumina HiSeq2000. SOAPnuke was used to process the raw data, throwing out any read that contained adapters or uncalled bases, had a mean Phred below 15, or lacked an exact constant-primer or identifier match. High-quality paired reads were merged with COPE v1.2.5, and unique nucleotide sequences were defined as clonotypes. MiTCR v1.1 was used to align clonotypes to the IMGT TRBV, TRBD and TRBJ reference segments. Analysis was restricted to V-J combinations with a frequency above 0.0001, which covered roughly 99% of repertoires. A TCS score was defined as the ratio of F50 (clonal expansion) to E x V (chaos), with BLOSUM62-based TCRdist applied between CDR3 peptides within each V-J. Welch's t-statistics and random forest reduced 500 to 650 V-J features to 10 to 15, which were used in a naive Bayes classifier (R e1071). Sample size was not statistically predetermined, and investigators were not blinded to group allocation. The paper reports TCR Vbeta CDR3 sequencing of roughly 140 peripheral blood samples: around 45 ophthalmopathy, under 80 hyperthyroidism and some 17 progressor patients.

The receptor chain draws on TRBV7-2 and TRBJ1-6, with the D gene uncertain. The specimen comprised peripheral blood mononuclear cells (PBMCs), sampled at new diagnosis, from a patient treated with antithyroid drugs. This receptor was taken from a woman aged 25 to 45 with Graves disease. Donor details come from another sample of the same person, matched by shared clones. CDR3 protein: CASSFYNSPLHF. The sequenced DNA is TGTGCCAGCAGCTTTTATAATTCACCCCTCCACTTT.